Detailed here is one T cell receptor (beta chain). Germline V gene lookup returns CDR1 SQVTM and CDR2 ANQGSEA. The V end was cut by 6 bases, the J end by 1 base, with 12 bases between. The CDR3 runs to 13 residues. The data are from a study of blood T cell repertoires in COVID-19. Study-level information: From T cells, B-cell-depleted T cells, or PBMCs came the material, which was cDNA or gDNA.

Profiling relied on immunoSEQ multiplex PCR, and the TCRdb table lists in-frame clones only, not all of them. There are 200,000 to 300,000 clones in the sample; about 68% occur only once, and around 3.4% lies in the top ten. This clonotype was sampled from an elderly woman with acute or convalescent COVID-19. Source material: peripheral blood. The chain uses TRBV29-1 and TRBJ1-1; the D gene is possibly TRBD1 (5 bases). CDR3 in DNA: TGCAGCGTATTGGGGCGGGGGAACACTGAAGCTTTCTTT. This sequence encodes CSVLGRGNTEAFF.